This T cell receptor beta chain was captured by sequencing in a study of metastatic and nonmetastatic thyroid tumors. About the study: Repertoire comparison spanned blood and tumor or nodule tissue of malignant and benign thyroid patients.

Patients had received no treatment of any kind before thyroid surgery. This clone occurred many times. What it binds is unknown. The CDR3 totals 14 residues. Trimming cost V 2 bases and J 3 bases, with 8 bases left between them. CDR1 is SNHLY and CDR2 is FYNNEI in the germline V gene. With MiXCR, TCRdb reprocessed the PCR reads. The data show roughly 30,000 clones, 17% seen once. Study-level points and caveats: Relative to benign nodules, malignant thyroid tumors were reportedly characterized by significantly elevated TCR beta diversity in blood and tumor.

The chain combines TRBV2 with TRBJ1-3; D remains unclear. The clonotype originates from a female donor with papillary thyroid cancer or a benign thyroid nodule (not recorded which). Some clones in this sample may be carry-over from other donors' samples. The specimen sequenced was blood. CDR3 bases: TGTGCCAGCAGTGAACAGGATCTTGGAAACACCATATATTTT. This sequence encodes CASSEQDLGNTIYF.